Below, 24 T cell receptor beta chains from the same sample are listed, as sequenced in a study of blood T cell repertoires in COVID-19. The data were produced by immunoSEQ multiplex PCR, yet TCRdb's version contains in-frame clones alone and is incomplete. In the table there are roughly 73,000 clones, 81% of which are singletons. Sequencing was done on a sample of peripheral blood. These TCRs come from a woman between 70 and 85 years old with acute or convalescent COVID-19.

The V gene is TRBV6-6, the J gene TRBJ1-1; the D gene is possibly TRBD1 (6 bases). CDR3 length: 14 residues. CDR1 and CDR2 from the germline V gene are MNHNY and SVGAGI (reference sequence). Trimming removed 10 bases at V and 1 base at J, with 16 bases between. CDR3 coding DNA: TGTGCCACGGTCGGGGGGGCGGGGAACACTGAAGCTTTCTTT. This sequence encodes CATVGGAGNTEAFF.

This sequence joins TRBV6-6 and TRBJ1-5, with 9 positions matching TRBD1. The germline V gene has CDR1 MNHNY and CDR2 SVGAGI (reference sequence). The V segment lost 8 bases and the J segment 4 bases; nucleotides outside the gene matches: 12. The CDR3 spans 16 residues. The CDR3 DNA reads TGTGCCAGCCACAGTGGGACAGGGATGGGGAATCAGCCCCAGCATTTT. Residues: CASHSGTGMGNQPQHF.

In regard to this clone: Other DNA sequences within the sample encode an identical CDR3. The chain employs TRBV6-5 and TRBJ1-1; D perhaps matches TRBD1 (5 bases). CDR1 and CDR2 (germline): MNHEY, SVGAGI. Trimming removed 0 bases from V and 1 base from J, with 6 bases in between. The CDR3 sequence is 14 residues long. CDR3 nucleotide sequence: TGTGCCAGCAGTTACTCCACAGGGAACACTGAAGCTTTCTTT. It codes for CASSYSTGNTEAFF.

Here the CDR3 DNA reads TGTGCCAGCAACAAACAGGGGGCGGCGACAGATACGCAGTATTTT. It translates to CASNKQGAATDTQYF. The chain links TRBV6-5 to TRBJ2-3; 9 bases agree with TRBD1. The CDR3 contains 15 residues. Germline CDR1 MNHEY, CDR2 SVGAGI. With V trimmed by 7 bases and J by 3 bases, 8 bases remained unmatched.

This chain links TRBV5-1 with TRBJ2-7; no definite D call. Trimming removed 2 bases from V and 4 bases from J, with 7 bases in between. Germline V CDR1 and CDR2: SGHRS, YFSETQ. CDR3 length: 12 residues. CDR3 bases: TGCGCCAGCAGCTTCGAGAGTTACGAGCAGTACTTC. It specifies CASSFESYEQYF.

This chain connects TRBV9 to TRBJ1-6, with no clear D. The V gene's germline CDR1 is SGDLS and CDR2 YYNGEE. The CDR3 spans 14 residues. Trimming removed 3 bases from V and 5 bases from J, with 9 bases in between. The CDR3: CASSARAHNSPLHF. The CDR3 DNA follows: TGTGCCAGCAGCGCCCGAGCCCATAATTCACCCCTCCACTTT.

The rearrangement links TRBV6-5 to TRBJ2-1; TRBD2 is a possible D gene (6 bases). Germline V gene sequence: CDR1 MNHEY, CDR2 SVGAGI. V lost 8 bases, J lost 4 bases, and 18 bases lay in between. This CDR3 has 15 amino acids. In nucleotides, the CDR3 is TGTGCCAGCTGGTCCGGAGGGGCGAAGTACAATGAGCAGTTCTTC. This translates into CASWSGGAKYNEQFF.

This CDR3 reads CASSLERGGTGSYEQYF. As DNA, the CDR3 is TGCGCCAGCAGCTTGGAACGGGGCGGGACAGGGTCCTACGAGCAGTACTTC. The chain carries TRBV5-1 and TRBJ2-7; TRBD1 aligns across 9 bases. The germline V gene has CDR1 SGHRS and CDR2 YFSETQ. V lost 0 bases to trimming and J lost 1 base; unmatched junction nucleotides: 8. The CDR3 has 17 amino acids.

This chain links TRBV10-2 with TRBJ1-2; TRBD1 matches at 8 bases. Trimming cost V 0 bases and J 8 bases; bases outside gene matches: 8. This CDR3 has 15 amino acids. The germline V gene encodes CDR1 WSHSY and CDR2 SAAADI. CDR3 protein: CASSESGTGLEGYTF. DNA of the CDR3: TGCGCCAGCAGTGAGTCCGGGACAGGATTAGAAGGCTACACCTTC.

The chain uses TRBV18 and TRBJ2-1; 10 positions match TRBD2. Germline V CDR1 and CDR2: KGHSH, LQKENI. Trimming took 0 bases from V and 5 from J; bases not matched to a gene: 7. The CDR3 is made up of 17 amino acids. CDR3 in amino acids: CASSPPVSGRRDNEQFF. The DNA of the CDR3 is TGTGCCAGCTCACCACCAGTTAGCGGGAGGAGGGACAATGAGCAGTTCTTC.

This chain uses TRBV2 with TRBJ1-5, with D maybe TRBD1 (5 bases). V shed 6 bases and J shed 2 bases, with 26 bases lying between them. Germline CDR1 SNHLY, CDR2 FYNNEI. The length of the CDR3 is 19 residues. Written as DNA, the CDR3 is TGTGCCAGCAGATCCCCCTGGTTTGGGGGGACTAGCGGCAATCAGCCCCAGCATTTT. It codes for CASRSPWFGGTSGNQPQHF.

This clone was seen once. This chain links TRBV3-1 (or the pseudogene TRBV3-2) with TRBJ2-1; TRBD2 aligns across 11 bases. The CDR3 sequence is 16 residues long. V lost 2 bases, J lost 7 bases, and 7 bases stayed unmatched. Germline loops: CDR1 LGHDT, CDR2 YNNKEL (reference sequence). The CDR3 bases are TGTGCCAGCAGCCAACCTACTAGCGGGAGATCGAATGAGCAGTTCTTC. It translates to CASSQPTSGRSNEQFF.

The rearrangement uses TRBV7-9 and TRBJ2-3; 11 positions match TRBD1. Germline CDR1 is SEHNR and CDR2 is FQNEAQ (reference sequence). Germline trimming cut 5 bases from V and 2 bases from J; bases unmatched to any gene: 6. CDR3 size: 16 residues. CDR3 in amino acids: CASSHRDRGYTDTQYF. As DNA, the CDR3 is TGTGCCAGCAGCCACCGGGACAGGGGGTACACAGATACGCAGTATTTT.

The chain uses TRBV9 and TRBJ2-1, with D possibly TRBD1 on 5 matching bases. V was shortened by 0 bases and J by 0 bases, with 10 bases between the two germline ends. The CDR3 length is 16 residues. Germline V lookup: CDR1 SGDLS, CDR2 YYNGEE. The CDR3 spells CASSVVGANSYNEQFF. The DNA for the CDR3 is TGTGCCAGCAGCGTAGTAGGGGCCAACTCCTACAATGAGCAGTTCTTC.

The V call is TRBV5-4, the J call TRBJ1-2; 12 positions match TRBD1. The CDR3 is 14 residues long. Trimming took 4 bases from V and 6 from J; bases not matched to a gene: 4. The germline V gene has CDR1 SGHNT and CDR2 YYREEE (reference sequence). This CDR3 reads CASSEGTGGHGYTF. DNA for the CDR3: TGTGCCAGCAGCGAAGGGACAGGGGGCCATGGCTACACCTTC.

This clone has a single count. The CDR3: CSVETSTGGEQYF. The CDR3 DNA is TGCAGCGTTGAAACCTCAACAGGGGGCGAGCAGTACTTC. V and J are TRBV29-1 and TRBJ2-7, with 8 bases aligning to TRBD1. The CDR3 loop spans 13 amino acids. Trimming removed 2 bases from V and 6 bases from J; junction bases left unmatched: 6. Germline loops: CDR1 SQVTM, CDR2 ANQGSEA.

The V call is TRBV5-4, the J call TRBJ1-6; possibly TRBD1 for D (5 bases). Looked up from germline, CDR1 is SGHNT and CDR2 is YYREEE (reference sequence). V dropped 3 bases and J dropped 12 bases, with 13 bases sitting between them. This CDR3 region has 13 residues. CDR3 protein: CASSSDTRKPLHF. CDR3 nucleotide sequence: TGTGCCAGCAGCTCGGACACCCGCAAACCCCTCCACTTT.

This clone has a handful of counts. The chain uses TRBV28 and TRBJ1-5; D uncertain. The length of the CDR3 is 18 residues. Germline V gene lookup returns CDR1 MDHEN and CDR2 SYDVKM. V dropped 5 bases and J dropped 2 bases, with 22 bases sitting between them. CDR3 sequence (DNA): TGTGCCAGCAGTCCCCCCTGGGGAGGGAAAATGGGCAATCAGCCCCAGCATTTT. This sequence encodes CASSPPWGGKMGNQPQHF.

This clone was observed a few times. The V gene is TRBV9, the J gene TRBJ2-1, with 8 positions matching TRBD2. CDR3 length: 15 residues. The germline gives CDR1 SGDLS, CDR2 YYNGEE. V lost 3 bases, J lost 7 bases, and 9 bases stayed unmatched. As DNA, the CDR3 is TGTGCCAGCAGCGCTATAGCGGGAACTGGGAATGAGCAGTTCTTC. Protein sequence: CASSAIAGTGNEQFF. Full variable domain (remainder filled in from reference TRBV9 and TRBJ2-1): DSGVTQTPKHLITATGQRVTLRCSPRSGDLSVYWYQQSLDQGLQFLIQYYNGEERAKGNILERFSAQQFPDLHSELNLSSLELGDSALYFCASSAIAGTGNEQFFGPGTRLTVL.

The CDR3 sequence is CASRLAGGNEQFF. The CDR3 coding sequence is TGTGCCAGCAGACTAGCGGGAGGCAATGAGCAGTTCTTC. The chain uses TRBV28 and TRBJ2-1, with 12 nucleotides matching TRBD2. The CDR3 sequence is 13 residues long. The germline gives CDR1 MDHEN, CDR2 SYDVKM. Trimming took 6 bases from V and 6 from J; bases not matched to a gene: 0.

The CDR3 is CASSSPGTRPYNEQFF. The CDR3 nucleotides read TGTGCCAGCAGCTCCCCCGGGACTAGACCCTACAATGAGCAGTTCTTC. The gene calls are TRBV11-2 and TRBJ2-1; 8 positions match TRBD2. Germline-derived CDR1 and CDR2 are SGHAT and FQNNGV. This CDR3 spans 16 amino acids. The ends lost 4 bases at V and 2 bases at J; junction bases unmatched: 7.

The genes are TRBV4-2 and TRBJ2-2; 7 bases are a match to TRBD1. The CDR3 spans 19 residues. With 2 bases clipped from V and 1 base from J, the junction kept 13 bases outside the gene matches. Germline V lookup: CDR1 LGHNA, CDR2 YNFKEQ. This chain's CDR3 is CASSQRVRQGRRNTGELFF. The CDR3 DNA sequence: TGTGCCAGCAGCCAAAGGGTCCGACAGGGACGTAGGAACACCGGGGAGCTGTTTTTT.

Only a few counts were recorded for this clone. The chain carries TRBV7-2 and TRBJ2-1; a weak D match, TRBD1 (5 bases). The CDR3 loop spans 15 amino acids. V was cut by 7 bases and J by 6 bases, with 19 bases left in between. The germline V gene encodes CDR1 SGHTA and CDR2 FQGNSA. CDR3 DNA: TGTGCCAGCACCCAGCAGGGCTTATCGTTCAATGAGCAGTTCTTC. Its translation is CASTQQGLSFNEQFF.

The CDR3 is CATSLGGAQDTIYF. CDR3 in DNA: TGTGCCACCTCCCTGGGGGGTGCCCAGGACACCATATATTTT. This rearrangement joins TRBV6-5 to TRBJ1-3; D perhaps matches TRBD1 (5 bases). V was pared by 10 bases and J by 8 bases, with 21 bases between. Germline V lookup: CDR1 MNHEY, CDR2 SVGAGI. CDR3 size: 14 residues.